These 7 T cell receptor beta chains were sequenced from one sample in a study of technical replicates of blood from several donors. Assay used: immunoSEQ multiplex PCR; TCRdb lists only in-frame clones, some missing. The repertoire includes 98,000 or so clones, 95% of them detected once, and more than 0.2% sits in the top ten. Sequenced sample: T cells isolated from PBMCs. These receptors were taken from a human donor in good health.

This clone is a singleton in its sample. The chain has TRBV19 and TRBJ2-2; 8 nucleotides agree with TRBD2. Germline CDR1 LNHDA, CDR2 SQIVND (reference sequence). V lost 10 bases to trimming and J lost 6 bases; unmatched junction nucleotides: 13. The CDR3 is 15 amino acids. CDR3 loop: CATSRLAQDPGELFF. The CDR3 DNA reads TGTGCCACCTCACGACTAGCGCAAGATCCCGGGGAGCTGTTTTTT.

The rearrangement uses TRBV6-5 and TRBJ2-1, with 8 bases identical to TRBD1. Germline V gene lookup returns CDR1 MNHEY and CDR2 SVGAGI. This CDR3 is built from 15 residues. The J segment lost 4 bases and the V segment lost 1 base, leaving 3 bases of the junction unmatched. The CDR3 DNA sequence: TGTGCCAGCAGTTACTGGACAGGGCAATACAATGAGCAGTTCTTC. Translation: CASSYWTGQYNEQFF.

DNA of the CDR3: TGTGCCAGCAGCACCCTCTTTAGCGGGAACGGAGAAGAGACCCAGTACTTC. Amino acids: CASSTLFSGNGEETQYF. The chain links TRBV5-8 to TRBJ2-5, with 8 bases lining up with TRBD2. The germline V gene has CDR1 SGHTS and CDR2 YDEGEE. Trimming took 4 bases from V and 3 from J; bases not matched to a gene: 14. This CDR3 contains 17 residues.

The chain uses TRBV6-5 and TRBJ2-1; possibly TRBD1 for D (6 bases). CDR1 is MNHEY and CDR2 is SVGAGI in the germline V gene. The germline V and J ends were trimmed by 0 bases and 8 bases, with 14 bases remaining between them. The CDR3 is made up of 15 amino acids. The CDR3 loop is CASSYSGAPQDEQFF. CDR3 bases: TGTGCCAGCAGTTACTCGGGGGCGCCCCAGGATGAGCAGTTCTTC.

The rearrangement links TRBV28 to TRBJ2-3; D perhaps matches TRBD2 (6 bases). Germline loops: CDR1 MDHEN, CDR2 SYDVKM. The V end lost 4 bases, the J end lost 0 bases, and 14 bases lay between the germline ends. The CDR3 sequence is 16 residues long. The CDR3 region has the DNA TGTGCCAGCAGTTCACTAAAGCGGGCTAGCACAGATACGCAGTATTTT. Amino acid sequence: CASSSLKRASTDTQYF.

The V and J genes are TRBV6-5 and TRBJ1-1; D remains unclear. The CDR3 runs to 16 residues. The V end lost 0 bases, the J end lost 2 bases, and 13 bases lay between the germline ends. From germline, CDR1 is MNHEY and CDR2 SVGAGI. The CDR3: CASSYSAGMGNTEAFF. CDR3 nucleotide sequence: TGTGCCAGCAGTTACTCTGCCGGGATGGGCAACACTGAAGCTTTCTTT.

This chain connects TRBV4-1 to TRBJ2-7; TRBD2 agrees at 10 bases. The CDR3 loop spans 13 amino acids. Germline V CDR1 and CDR2: MGHRA, YSYEKL. V lost 6 bases, J lost 6 bases, and 5 bases stayed unmatched. This CDR3 is CASSGTSVSEQYF. DNA of the CDR3: TGCGCCAGCAGTGGGACTAGCGTCTCCGAGCAGTACTTC.